The source of this TCR beta chain is a study of PD-L1 blockade in urothelial cancer. Whole-study context: About 90% of the roughly 29 patients were men with bladder-origin urothelial cancer. After treatment start, blood was analyzed at 3 weeks (second dose) and at 6 weeks.

Clones were sequenced by immunoSEQ multiplex PCR, and TCRdb holds only the in-frame ones, with some missing. Of around 40,000 clones listed, approximately 93% were seen once; the top ten hold around 11%. Time point of the sample: pretreatment peripheral blood. For each patient, 1 to 8 samples were obtained, pretreatment and on-treatment. As for this clone: Its antigen is unidentified.

Whole-study results and caveats: Below-median pretreatment blood TCR clonality was associated with improved progression-free and overall survival.

The sequence was collected from a woman in her sixties or seventies with urothelial cancer. Specimen: PBMCs, collected around atezolizumab (anti-PD-L1) treatment.

CDR3 sequence: CASSRDSSTDTQYF. In DNA, the CDR3 is TGTGCCAGCAGTCGGGACAGCTCCACAGATACGCAGTATTTT. This chain links TRBV6-1 with TRBJ2-3; 7 bases line up with TRBD1. CDR1 MNHNS and CDR2 SASEGT come from the germline V gene. J was trimmed by 2 bases and V by 5 bases; bases with no gene match: 4. CDR3 length equals 14 residues.